A selection of T cell receptor beta chains follows, all from one sample in a study of T cells expressing NK-cell markers. After re-calling the 5' RACE reads, TCRdb lists one entry per CDR3 protein, DNA absent. The ten top clones account for roughly 20%, within a sample of about 160,000 distinct CDR3 sequences. Sequenced: blood T cells: a sorted CD56 or NKG2C T cell subset, CD4+ or CD8+ T cells, or bulk PBMC T cells (not recorded which). Receptors originate from a woman between 18 and 69 years old in good health. Both conserved end residues are part of each CDR3. The order of the fields is J gene, V gene, CDR3 protein.

>TRBJ2-1|TRBV5-1
CASSREAGGPYNEQFF
>TRBJ2-2|TRBV14
CASSQGLAYTGELFF
>TRBJ2-4|TRBV5-1
CASSAGYQAKNIQYF
>TRBJ2-2|TRBV19
CASKGTPTTGELFF
>TRBJ2-1|TRBV5-5
CASSSPSVQEQFF
>TRBJ1-2|TRBV10-2
CASSEYGRDVNYTF
>TRBJ1-6|TRBV12-3/TRBV12-4
CASRSFDRESLHF
>TRBJ2-3|TRBV2
CASSDPSGAGDTQYF
>TRBJ1-2|TRBV11-2
CASSLGRDGYTF
>TRBJ2-7|TRBV27
CASSLSSGNYEQYF
>TRBJ1-5|TRBV15
CATSRNRGSQPQHF
>TRBJ2-5|TRBV3-1
CASSQMYQETQYF
>TRBJ1-1|TRBV6-1
CASSAAPNTEAFF
>TRBJ2-1|TRBV24-1
CATSDARTSSSYNEQFF
>TRBJ1-2|TRBV6-5
CASSYLDRATNYGYTF
>TRBJ2-5|TRBV6-5
CASSFLLAGGQETQYF
>TRBJ2-7|TRBV5-1
CASSFDRNEQYF
>TRBJ2-5|TRBV20-1
CSARDGQTQYF
>TRBJ2-5|TRBV6-1
CASRKDRAGETQYF
>TRBJ2-1|TRBV7-3
CASTATGTSGANYNEQFF
>TRBJ1-3|TRBV3-1
CASSQDLTAGNTIYF
>TRBJ2-2|TRBV28
CASTAEWGTGKPSGELFF